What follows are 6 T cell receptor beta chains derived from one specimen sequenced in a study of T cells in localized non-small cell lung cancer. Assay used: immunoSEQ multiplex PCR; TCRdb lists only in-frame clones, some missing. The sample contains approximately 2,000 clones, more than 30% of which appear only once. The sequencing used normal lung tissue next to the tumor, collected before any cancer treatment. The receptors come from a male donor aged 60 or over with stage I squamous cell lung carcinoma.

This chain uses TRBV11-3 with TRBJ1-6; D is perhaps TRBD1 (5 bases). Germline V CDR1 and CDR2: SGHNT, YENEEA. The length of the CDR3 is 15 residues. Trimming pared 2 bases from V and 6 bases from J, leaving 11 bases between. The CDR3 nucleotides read TGTGCCAGCAGCTTACAGACCGGGGGTAATTCACCCCTCCACTTT. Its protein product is CASSLQTGGNSPLHF.

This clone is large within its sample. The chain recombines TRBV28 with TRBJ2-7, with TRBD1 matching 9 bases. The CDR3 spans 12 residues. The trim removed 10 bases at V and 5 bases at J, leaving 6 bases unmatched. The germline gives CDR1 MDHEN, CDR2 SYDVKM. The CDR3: CATGDRAHEQYF. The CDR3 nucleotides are TGTGCCACGGGGGACAGGGCCCACGAGCAGTACTTC.

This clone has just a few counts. CDR3 amino acids: CASSLLDRGITEAFF. In DNA, the CDR3 is TGTGCCAGTAGTCTCCTGGACAGGGGGATTACTGAAGCTTTCTTT. The gene calls are TRBV19 and TRBJ1-1; 10 bases are a match to TRBD1. The junction had 8 bases not matched to a gene; V was cut back by 5 bases and J by 5 bases. Germline V gene sequence: CDR1 LNHDA, CDR2 SQIVND (reference sequence). The CDR3 runs 15 residues.

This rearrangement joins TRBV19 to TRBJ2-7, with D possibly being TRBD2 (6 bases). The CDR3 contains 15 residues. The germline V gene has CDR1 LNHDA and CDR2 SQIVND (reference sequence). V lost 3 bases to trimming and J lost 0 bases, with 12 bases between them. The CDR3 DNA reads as TGTGCCAGTAGTATCGGGGGTACCACCTCCTACGAGCAGTACTTC. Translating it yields CASSIGGTTSYEQYF.

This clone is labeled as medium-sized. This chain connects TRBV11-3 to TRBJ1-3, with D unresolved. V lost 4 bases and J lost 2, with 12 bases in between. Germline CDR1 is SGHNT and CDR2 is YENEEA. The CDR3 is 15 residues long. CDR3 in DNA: TGTGCCAGCAGCTCTTACTACGCCCCTGGAAACACCATATATTTT. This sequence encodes CASSSYYAPGNTIYF.

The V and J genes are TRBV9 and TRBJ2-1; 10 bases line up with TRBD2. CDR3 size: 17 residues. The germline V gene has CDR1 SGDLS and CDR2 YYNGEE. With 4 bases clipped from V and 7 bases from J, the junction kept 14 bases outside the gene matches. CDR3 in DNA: TGTGCCAGCAGCTTTTACCCCTTAGCGGGGGGAGTAAATGAGCAGTTCTTC. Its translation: CASSFYPLAGGVNEQFF.